The present T cell receptor beta chain was sequenced within a study of blood T cell repertoires in COVID-19. Study-level information: Both acute and convalescent COVID-19 samples were obtained from the United States, Italy and Spain. In each case, the material was cDNA or gDNA derived from T cells, B-cell-depleted T cells, or PBMCs.

CDR1 MNHNS and CDR2 SASEGT come from the germline V gene. The CDR3 is made up of 16 amino acids. Unmatched junction bases numbered 7, after V lost 2 bases and J lost 2 bases. The Seattle site enrolled patients during active infection and followed them longitudinally. This clone was detected only a few times. As originally analysed: Reference gene primer amplification gave estimated nucleated cell counts. Sequencing used immunoSEQ multiplex PCR; TCRdb keeps in-frame clones, though not all of them. V and J calls and clone size are given by that table; D and trimming were obtained from the DNA. This table has about 69,000 clones, approximately 83% appearing once.

The chain links TRBV6-1 to TRBJ2-3, with 7 positions matching TRBD1. This receptor was identified in a man aged 40-49 years with COVID-19, enrolled during active disease. What was sequenced was peripheral blood. The CDR3 DNA reads as TGTGCCAGCAGTGAATCGGTGGGACAGAACACAGATACGCAGTATTTT. Its translation is CASSESVGQNTDTQYF.